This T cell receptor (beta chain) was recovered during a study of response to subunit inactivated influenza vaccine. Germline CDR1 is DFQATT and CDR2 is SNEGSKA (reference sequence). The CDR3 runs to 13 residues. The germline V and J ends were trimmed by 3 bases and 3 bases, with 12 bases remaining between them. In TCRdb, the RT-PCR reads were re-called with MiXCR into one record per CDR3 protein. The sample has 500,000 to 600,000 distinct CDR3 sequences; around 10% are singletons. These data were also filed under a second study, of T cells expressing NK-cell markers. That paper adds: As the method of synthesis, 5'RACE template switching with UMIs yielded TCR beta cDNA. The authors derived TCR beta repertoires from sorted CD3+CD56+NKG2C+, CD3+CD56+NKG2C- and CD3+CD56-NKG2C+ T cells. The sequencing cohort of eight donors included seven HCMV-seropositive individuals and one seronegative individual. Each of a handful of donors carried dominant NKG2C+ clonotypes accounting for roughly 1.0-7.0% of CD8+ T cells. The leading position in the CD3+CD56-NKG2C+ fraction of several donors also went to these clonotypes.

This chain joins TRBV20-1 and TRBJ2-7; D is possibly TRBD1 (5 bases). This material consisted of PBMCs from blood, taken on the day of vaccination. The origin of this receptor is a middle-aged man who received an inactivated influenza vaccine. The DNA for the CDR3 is TGCAGTGCTAGGGCTCAGGGCTACTACGAGCAGTACTTC. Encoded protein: CSARAQGYYEQYF.